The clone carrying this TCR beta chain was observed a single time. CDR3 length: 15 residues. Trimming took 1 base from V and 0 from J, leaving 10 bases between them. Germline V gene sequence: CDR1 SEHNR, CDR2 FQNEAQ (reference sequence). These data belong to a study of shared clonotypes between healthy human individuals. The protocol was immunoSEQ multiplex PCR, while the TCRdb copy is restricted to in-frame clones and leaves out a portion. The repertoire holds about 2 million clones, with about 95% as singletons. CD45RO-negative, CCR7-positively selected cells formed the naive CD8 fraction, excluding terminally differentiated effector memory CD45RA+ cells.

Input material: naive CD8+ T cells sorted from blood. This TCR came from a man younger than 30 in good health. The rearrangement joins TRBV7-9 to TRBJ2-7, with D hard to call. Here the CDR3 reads CASSLDFGDSYEQYF. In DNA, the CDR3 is TGTGCCAGCAGCTTAGATTTTGGGGACTCCTACGAGCAGTACTTC.